These T cell receptor beta chains were read from a single sample in a study of cytomegalovirus exposure and HLA in healthy donors. The assay was immunoSEQ multiplex PCR, and TCRdb's table has in-frame clones only and misses some. The sample lists about 120,000 clones; around nine tenths were seen once. Material for sequencing was PBMCs. Receptor source: a woman aged 18-29 years in good health and CMV-seronegative. The CDR3 runs from the conserved cysteine through the conserved F or W. The order of the fields is CDR3 length, J gene, V gene, CDR3 protein.

len: 15; j_gene: TRBJ2-7; v_gene: TRBV13; CDR3aa: CASSSQVLGGHEQYF
len: 15; j_gene: TRBJ1-5; v_gene: TRBV6-5; CDR3aa: CASRNREGSNQPQHF
len: 17; j_gene: TRBJ2-3; v_gene: TRBV19; CDR3aa: CASSKGALAGITDTQYF
len: 17; j_gene: TRBJ1-6; v_gene: TRBV4-2; CDR3aa: CASSQVGGSSYNSPLHF
len: 15; j_gene: TRBJ1-4; v_gene: TRBV18; CDR3aa: CASSPVRSEGEKLFF
len: 13; j_gene: TRBJ1-2; v_gene: TRBV19; CDR3aa: CASSIGQVRGYTF
len: 14; j_gene: TRBJ2-2; v_gene: TRBV5-1; CDR3aa: CASSLVLGAGELFF
len: 15; j_gene: TRBJ2-5; v_gene: TRBV4-1; CDR3aa: CASSQDPGSEETQYF
len: 17; j_gene: TRBJ2-2; v_gene: TRBV27; CDR3aa: CASTTIGSGSVTGELFF
len: 14; j_gene: TRBJ1-2; v_gene: TRBV6-1; CDR3aa: CASSEFGTNYGYTF
len: 13; j_gene: TRBJ2-3; v_gene: TRBV7-9; CDR3aa: CASSPDGADTQYF
len: 14; j_gene: TRBJ1-2; v_gene: TRBV4-1; CDR3aa: CASSSPGANYGYTF
len: 16; j_gene: TRBJ1-2; v_gene: TRBV5-4; CDR3aa: CASSLLQRTGGYGYTF
len: 15; j_gene: TRBJ2-5; v_gene: TRBV29-1; CDR3aa: CSVEVDRGGQETQYF
len: 13; j_gene: TRBJ2-7; v_gene: TRBV28; CDR3aa: CASREGTTYEQYF
len: 14; j_gene: TRBJ1-5; v_gene: TRBV6-1; CDR3aa: CASSRIATGSPQHF
len: 15; j_gene: TRBJ2-5; v_gene: TRBV7-8; CDR3aa: CASVPRTGGRETQYF
len: 13; j_gene: TRBJ2-7; v_gene: TRBV5-6; CDR3aa: CASSYIQGYEQYF
len: 20; j_gene: TRBJ2-1; v_gene: TRBV11-2; CDR3aa: CASSLDRQGRVPFSYNEQFF
len: 17; j_gene: TRBJ2-2; v_gene: TRBV19; CDR3aa: CASSIVGGLARTGELFF
len: 15; j_gene: TRBJ2-7; v_gene: TRBV14; CDR3aa: CASSQERGRAYEQYF
len: 13; j_gene: TRBJ2-5; v_gene: TRBV7-2; CDR3aa: CASSPGSQETQYF
len: 13; j_gene: TRBJ1-5; v_gene: TRBV10-2; CDR3aa: CASSGGGNQPQHF
len: 13; j_gene: TRBJ2-7; v_gene: TRBV19; CDR3aa: CASSDSSPDEQYF
len: 13; j_gene: TRBJ2-3; v_gene: TRBV2; CDR3aa: CASRKTGPDTQYF
len: 16; j_gene: TRBJ2-5; v_gene: TRBV28; CDR3aa: CASTPSDGTGVKTQYF
len: 16; j_gene: TRBJ1-2; v_gene: TRBV5-1; CDR3aa: CASRSYDREPNYGYTF
len: 14; j_gene: TRBJ2-3; v_gene: TRBV27; CDR3aa: CASSTRTSGDTQYF
len: 17; j_gene: TRBJ2-1; v_gene: TRBV11-2; CDR3aa: CASSVNPGLAFYNEQFF
len: 14; j_gene: TRBJ1-2; v_gene: TRBV14; CDR3aa: CASSQDLRGNGYTF
len: 15; j_gene: TRBJ2-5; v_gene: TRBV5-6; CDR3aa: CASSPMTSGSETQYF
len: 13; j_gene: TRBJ1-2; v_gene: TRBV6-5; CDR3aa: CASSSSLSYGYTF
len: 12; j_gene: TRBJ1-5; v_gene: TRBV7-4; CDR3aa: CASIRRGQPQHF
len: 13; j_gene: TRBJ1-1; v_gene: TRBV6-1; CDR3aa: CASSDRQNTEAFF
len: 12; j_gene: TRBJ2-1; v_gene: TRBV6-1; CDR3aa: CASSEAEGEQFF
len: 14; j_gene: TRBJ2-3; v_gene: TRBV5-1; CDR3aa: CASSGGLLTDTQYF
len: 17; j_gene: TRBJ2-1; v_gene: TRBV15; CDR3aa: CATSREGAGGGYNEQFF
len: 14; j_gene: TRBJ1-4; v_gene: TRBV5-4; CDR3aa: CASSTGGSNEKLFF
len: 16; j_gene: TRBJ2-6; v_gene: TRBV5-6; CDR3aa: CASSNYREAGANVLTF
len: 16; j_gene: TRBJ2-7; v_gene: TRBV6-5; CDR3aa: CASSSHGTGVLYEQYF
len: 15; j_gene: TRBJ2-1; v_gene: TRBV6-4; CDR3aa: CASSDSIAGYDEQFF
len: 15; j_gene: TRBJ2-3; v_gene: TRBV9; CDR3aa: CASNGGGLGTDTQYF
len: 15; j_gene: TRBJ1-5; v_gene: TRBV7-2; CDR3aa: CASSLNQGTNQPQHF
len: 15; j_gene: TRBJ1-4; v_gene: TRBV5-5; CDR3aa: CASSGQGLWDEKLFF
len: 15; j_gene: TRBJ1-1; v_gene: TRBV18; CDR3aa: CASSPPFSQNTEAFF
len: 12; j_gene: TRBJ2-2; v_gene: TRBV2; CDR3aa: CASRTGTGELFF
len: 12; j_gene: TRBJ2-5; v_gene: TRBV30; CDR3aa: CAWTKGLETQYF
len: 16; j_gene: TRBJ2-3; v_gene: TRBV5-1; CDR3aa: CASSTSGGISTDTQYF
len: 15; j_gene: TRBJ1-1; v_gene: TRBV6-1; CDR3aa: CASRERGRLNTEAFF
len: 12; j_gene: TRBJ2-7; v_gene: TRBV2; CDR3aa: CASSRREGEQYF
len: 17; j_gene: TRBJ2-2; v_gene: TRBV7-2; CDR3aa: CASSLGQGRTNTGELFF
len: 14; j_gene: TRBJ2-1; v_gene: TRBV28; CDR3aa: CASSPIPTGNEQFF
len: 15; j_gene: TRBJ1-3; v_gene: TRBV4-1; CDR3aa: CASSQDPGNRNTIYF
len: 14; j_gene: TRBJ1-1; v_gene: TRBV28; CDR3aa: CASSGRDSNTEAFF
len: 11; j_gene: TRBJ2-7; v_gene: TRBV30; CDR3aa: CAWTRGYEQYF
len: 14; j_gene: TRBJ2-7; v_gene: TRBV18; CDR3aa: CASSPRRSDYEQYF
len: 15; j_gene: TRBJ1-6; v_gene: TRBV7-9; CDR3aa: CASSPRDRGYSPLHF
len: 15; j_gene: TRBJ2-2; v_gene: TRBV2; CDR3aa: CASSEAGGHTGELFF